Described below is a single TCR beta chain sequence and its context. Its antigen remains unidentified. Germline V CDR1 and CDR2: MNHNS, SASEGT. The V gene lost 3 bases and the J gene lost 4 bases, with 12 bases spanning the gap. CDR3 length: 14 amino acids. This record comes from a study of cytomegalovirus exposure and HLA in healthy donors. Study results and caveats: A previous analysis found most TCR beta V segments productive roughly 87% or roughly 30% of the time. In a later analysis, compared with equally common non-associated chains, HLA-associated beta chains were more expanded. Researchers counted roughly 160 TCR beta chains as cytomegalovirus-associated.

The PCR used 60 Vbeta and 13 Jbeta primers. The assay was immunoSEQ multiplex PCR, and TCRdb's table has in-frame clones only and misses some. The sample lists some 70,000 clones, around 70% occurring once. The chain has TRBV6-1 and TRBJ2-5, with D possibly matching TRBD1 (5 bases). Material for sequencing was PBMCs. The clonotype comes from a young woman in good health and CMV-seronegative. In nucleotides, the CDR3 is TGTGCCAGCAGTGACGACAGCCAGAGAGAGACCCAGTACTTC. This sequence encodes CASSDDSQRETQYF.